This TCR beta chain is from a study of blood T cell repertoires in COVID-19. Trimming took 6 bases from V and 7 from J; bases not matched to a gene: 10. The CDR3 covers 15 residues. Germline CDR1 and CDR2: MDHEN and SYDVKM. Patients of the Seattle cohort, enrolled during active infection, were followed longitudinally. Repertoires were generated with immunoSEQ multiplex PCR, while TCRdb's copy carries only in-frame clones and drops some. The sample includes roughly 390,000 clones, around 87% seen only once; the top ten take 8.5% to 12%. The chain recombines TRBV28 with TRBJ2-1, with TRBD1 matching 9 bases. Sample: peripheral blood. This clonotype originated in a woman aged 25 to 45 with COVID-19, enrolled during active disease. The CDR3 DNA is TGTGCCAGCAGCCCGCGAAGGGACAGGGTGAATGAGCAGTTCTTC. This translates into CASSPRRDRVNEQFF.